The 20 T cell receptor beta chains below all came from one sample that was sequenced in a study of long-term antiretroviral therapy in people with HIV. It was version v3.0 of the immunoSEQ assay that was run at survey level. Using immunoSEQ multiplex PCR, the repertoire was profiled, and TCRdb retains in-frame clones only, with some absent. The repertoire holds around 29,000 clones, approximately 93% seen once, with 5.5% to 7% in the top ten. This material consisted of unsorted PBMCs, taken 6.5 years after starting antiretroviral therapy. The receptors come from a woman between 35 and 50 years old with HIV.

The chain employs TRBV5-1 and TRBJ2-3, with no clear D. CDR3 length: 11 residues. Germline loops: CDR1 SGHRS, CDR2 YFSETQ. Deletions cut 5 bases from V and 5 bases from J, with 6 bases between. The DNA of the CDR3 is TGCGCCAGCAGTATGGAAGATACGCAGTATTTT. Its protein product is CASSMEDTQYF.

This clone was observed once. The chain combines TRBV7-8 with TRBJ2-1; 8 nucleotides align to TRBD1. Germline V gene sequence: CDR1 SGHVS, CDR2 FQNEAQ. The V segment lost 5 bases and the J segment 8 bases; nucleotides outside the gene matches: 8. This CDR3 spans 14 amino acids. The DNA of the CDR3 is TGTGCCAGCAGCCCGTGGACAGGGAACTATGAGCAGTTCTTC. Its translation is CASSPWTGNYEQFF.

The chain recombines TRBV4-3 with TRBJ1-5; D not resolved. The CDR3 covers 14 residues. The germline V and J ends were trimmed by 0 bases and 4 bases, with 7 bases remaining between them. Germline CDR1 LGHNA, CDR2 YSLEER. CDR3 sequence (DNA): TGCGCCAGCAGCCAAGATACAGCGAATCAGCCCCAGCATTTT. It codes for CASSQDTANQPQHF.

This clone was found once. The gene calls are TRBV11-2 and TRBJ2-1, with 8 nucleotides matching TRBD1. This CDR3 comprises 19 residues. Germline V gene sequence: CDR1 SGHAT, CDR2 FQNNGV. V shed 4 bases, J shed 4 bases, and the junction held 18 bases outside the gene matches. CDR3 sequence (DNA): TGTGCCAGCAGCTCCTACCAGAAGGCCGGGACAGGACGTTACAATGAGCAGTTCTTC. Protein sequence: CASSSYQKAGTGRYNEQFF.

This chain links TRBV7-7 with TRBJ2-5; 10 nucleotides align to TRBD2. This CDR3 spans 19 amino acids. From germline, CDR1 is SSHAT and CDR2 FNYEAQ (reference sequence). Trimming cost V 1 base and J 5 bases; bases outside gene matches: 16. The chain's CDR3 is CASSLGTYGAGGNRETQYF. Here the CDR3 DNA reads TGTGCCAGCAGCTTAGGAACCTACGGAGCGGGGGGGAATCGGGAGACCCAGTACTTC.

The rearrangement joins TRBV5-1 to TRBJ1-1; D unclear. The CDR3 totals 13 residues. Deletions cut 0 bases from V and 6 bases from J, with 9 bases between. The germline V gene has CDR1 SGHRS and CDR2 YFSETQ. CDR3 amino acids: CASSLDPGAEAFF. The CDR3 DNA is TGCGCCAGCAGCTTGGACCCCGGGGCTGAAGCTTTCTTT.

The DNA of the CDR3 is TGTGCCAGCAGCCTCCAGACTAGGTTAGTAGATACGCAGTATTTT. Its protein product is CASSLQTRLVDTQYF. This rearrangement joins TRBV7-9 to TRBJ2-3; the D gene is possibly TRBD2 (6 bases). This CDR3 has 15 residues. Trimming pared 5 bases from V and 5 bases from J, leaving 17 bases between. CDR1 and CDR2 (germline): SEHNR, FQNEAQ (reference sequence).

V gene TRBV18 combines with J gene TRBJ1-6; D not certain. This CDR3 has 14 residues. V lost 2 bases and J lost 5, with 7 bases in between. The germline V gene has CDR1 KGHSH and CDR2 LQKENI. The CDR3 reads CASSPTMDNSPLHF. The CDR3 DNA reads TGTGCCAGCTCACCAACAATGGATAATTCACCCCTCCACTTT.

In this sample, this clone turned up a few times. The chain carries TRBV19 and TRBJ1-2; TRBD1 aligns across 7 bases. The CDR3 is made up of 13 amino acids. In germline, CDR1 is LNHDA, CDR2 SQIVND (reference sequence). V gave up 3 bases and J gave up 4 bases; unmatched junction bases: 2. For the CDR3, the DNA is TGTGCCAGTAGTATCCGGACAGGCTATGGCTACACCTTC. Translation: CASSIRTGYGYTF. Supplemented by reference TRBV19 and TRBJ1-2, the full variable domain reads DGGITQSPKYLFRKEGQNVTLSCEQNLNHDAMYWYRQDPGQGLRLIYYSQIVNDFQKGDIAEGYSVSREKKESFPLTVTSAQKNPTAFYLCASSIRTGYGYTFGSGTRLTVV.

The chain combines TRBV7-9 with TRBJ2-5; D is uncertain. The DNA end is a closer match to TRBJ2-7, so the J assignment may be wrong. CDR3 length equals 15 residues. The germline V gene has CDR1 SEHNR and CDR2 FQNEAQ (reference sequence). CDR3 protein: CASSPNRAFDYEQYF. The CDR3 nucleotides are TGTGCCAGCAGCCCAAACCGGGCCTTCGACTACGAGCAGTACTTC.

The chain employs TRBV25-1 and TRBJ1-4, with D uncertain. The CDR3 spans 18 residues. CDR1 and CDR2 from the germline V gene are MGHDK and SYGVNS. V was shortened by 2 bases and J by 2 bases, with 18 bases between the two germline ends. CDR3 loop: CASSELARGRGTNEKLFF. DNA of the CDR3: TGTGCCAGCAGTGAACTTGCGCGTGGCCGAGGGACTAATGAAAAACTGTTTTTT.

V gene TRBV5-1 combines with J gene TRBJ2-7, with D tentatively TRBD1 (5 bases). V was pared by 0 bases and J by 5 bases, with 12 bases between. Germline V gives CDR1 SGHRS, CDR2 YFSETQ. This CDR3 is built from 14 residues. The CDR3 loop is CASSLESRVNEQYF. The CDR3 DNA reads TGCGCCAGCAGCTTGGAGTCCAGGGTCAACGAGCAGTACTTC.

V usage is TRBV2 and J usage is TRBJ1-4; 7 bases map to TRBD1. Germline CDR1 and CDR2: SNHLY and FYNNEI. The CDR3 is 13 residues long. Losses at the gene ends were 4 bases for V and 8 bases for J; bases not matched to a gene: 4. CDR3 sequence reads: CASSVRGREKLFF. As DNA, the CDR3 is TGTGCCAGCAGTGTGAGGGGGCGAGAAAAACTGTTTTTT.

The rearrangement uses TRBV2 and TRBJ1-3; no clear D. V lost 7 bases and J lost 8, with 12 bases in between. The CDR3 loop spans 12 amino acids. Germline assignment: CDR1 SNHLY and CDR2 FYNNEI. The CDR3: CASTSWTDTIYF. The DNA for the CDR3 is TGTGCCAGCACAAGTTGGACCGACACCATATATTTT. The whole variable domain, remainder taken from reference TRBV2 and TRBJ1-3, is EPEVTQTPSHQVTQMGQEVILRCVPISNHLYFYWYRQILGQKVEFLVSFYNNEISEKSEIFDDQFSVERPDGSNFTLKIRSTKLEDSAMYFCASTSWTDTIYFGEGSWLTVV.

V gene TRBV6-1 combines with J gene TRBJ1-3, with 10 bases identical to TRBD1. The CDR3 has 16 amino acids. Germline values: CDR1 MNHNS, CDR2 SASEGT. Unmatched junction bases numbered 3, after V lost 2 bases and J lost 2 bases. This chain's CDR3 is CASSETGQGTGNTIYF. Written as DNA, the CDR3 is TGTGCCAGCAGTGAAACGGGACAGGGGACTGGAAACACCATATATTTT.

The rearrangement joins TRBV9 to TRBJ2-3; tentatively, D is TRBD2 (6 bases). Germline V CDR1 and CDR2: SGDLS, YYNGEE. The CDR3 runs to 13 residues. Trimming cost V 3 bases and J 4 bases, with 9 bases left between them. The DNA of the CDR3 is TGTGCCAGCAGCGCTAGCGCGGCAGATACGCAGTATTTT. It yields the protein CASSASAADTQYF.

The genes are TRBV10-3 and TRBJ1-4; TRBD1 matches 8 bases. Trimming cost V 2 bases and J 12 bases; bases outside gene matches: 8. CDR3 size: 14 residues. CDR1 ENHRY and CDR2 SYGVKD come from the germline V gene. The CDR3 sequence is CAISEGPDRGELFF. The CDR3 coding sequence is TGTGCCATCAGTGAGGGACCCGACAGGGGAGAACTGTTTTTT.

The genes are TRBV9 and TRBJ1-1; 8 bases are shared with TRBD1. The CDR3 totals 16 residues. From germline, CDR1 is SGDLS and CDR2 YYNGEE. V gave up 0 bases and J gave up 4 bases; unmatched junction bases: 8. CDR3 sequence: CASSVAGRTGTTEAFF. For the CDR3, the DNA is TGTGCCAGCAGCGTAGCGGGTAGGACAGGGACCACTGAAGCTTTCTTT.

CDR3 residues: CASSLVTVQETQYF. The CDR3, as DNA: TGCGCCAGCAGCTTGGTGACAGTTCAAGAGACCCAGTACTTC. This rearrangement joins TRBV5-1 to TRBJ2-5; weak D call: TRBD1 (5 bases). Germline-derived CDR1 and CDR2 are SGHRS and YFSETQ. CDR3 length equals 14 residues. V was clipped by 0 bases and J by 2 bases, with 8 bases between them.

J is TRBJ1-2 and V is TRBV29-1; TRBD1 agrees at 12 bases. CDR1 is SQVTM, CDR2 ANQGSEA, per germline. V shed 7 bases, J shed 7 bases, and the junction held 13 bases outside the gene matches. The CDR3 runs to 15 residues. The chain's CDR3 is CSGLLRDRGLVGYTF. In nucleotides, the CDR3 is TGCAGCGGCCTCCTCCGGGACAGGGGGCTGGTTGGCTACACCTTC.